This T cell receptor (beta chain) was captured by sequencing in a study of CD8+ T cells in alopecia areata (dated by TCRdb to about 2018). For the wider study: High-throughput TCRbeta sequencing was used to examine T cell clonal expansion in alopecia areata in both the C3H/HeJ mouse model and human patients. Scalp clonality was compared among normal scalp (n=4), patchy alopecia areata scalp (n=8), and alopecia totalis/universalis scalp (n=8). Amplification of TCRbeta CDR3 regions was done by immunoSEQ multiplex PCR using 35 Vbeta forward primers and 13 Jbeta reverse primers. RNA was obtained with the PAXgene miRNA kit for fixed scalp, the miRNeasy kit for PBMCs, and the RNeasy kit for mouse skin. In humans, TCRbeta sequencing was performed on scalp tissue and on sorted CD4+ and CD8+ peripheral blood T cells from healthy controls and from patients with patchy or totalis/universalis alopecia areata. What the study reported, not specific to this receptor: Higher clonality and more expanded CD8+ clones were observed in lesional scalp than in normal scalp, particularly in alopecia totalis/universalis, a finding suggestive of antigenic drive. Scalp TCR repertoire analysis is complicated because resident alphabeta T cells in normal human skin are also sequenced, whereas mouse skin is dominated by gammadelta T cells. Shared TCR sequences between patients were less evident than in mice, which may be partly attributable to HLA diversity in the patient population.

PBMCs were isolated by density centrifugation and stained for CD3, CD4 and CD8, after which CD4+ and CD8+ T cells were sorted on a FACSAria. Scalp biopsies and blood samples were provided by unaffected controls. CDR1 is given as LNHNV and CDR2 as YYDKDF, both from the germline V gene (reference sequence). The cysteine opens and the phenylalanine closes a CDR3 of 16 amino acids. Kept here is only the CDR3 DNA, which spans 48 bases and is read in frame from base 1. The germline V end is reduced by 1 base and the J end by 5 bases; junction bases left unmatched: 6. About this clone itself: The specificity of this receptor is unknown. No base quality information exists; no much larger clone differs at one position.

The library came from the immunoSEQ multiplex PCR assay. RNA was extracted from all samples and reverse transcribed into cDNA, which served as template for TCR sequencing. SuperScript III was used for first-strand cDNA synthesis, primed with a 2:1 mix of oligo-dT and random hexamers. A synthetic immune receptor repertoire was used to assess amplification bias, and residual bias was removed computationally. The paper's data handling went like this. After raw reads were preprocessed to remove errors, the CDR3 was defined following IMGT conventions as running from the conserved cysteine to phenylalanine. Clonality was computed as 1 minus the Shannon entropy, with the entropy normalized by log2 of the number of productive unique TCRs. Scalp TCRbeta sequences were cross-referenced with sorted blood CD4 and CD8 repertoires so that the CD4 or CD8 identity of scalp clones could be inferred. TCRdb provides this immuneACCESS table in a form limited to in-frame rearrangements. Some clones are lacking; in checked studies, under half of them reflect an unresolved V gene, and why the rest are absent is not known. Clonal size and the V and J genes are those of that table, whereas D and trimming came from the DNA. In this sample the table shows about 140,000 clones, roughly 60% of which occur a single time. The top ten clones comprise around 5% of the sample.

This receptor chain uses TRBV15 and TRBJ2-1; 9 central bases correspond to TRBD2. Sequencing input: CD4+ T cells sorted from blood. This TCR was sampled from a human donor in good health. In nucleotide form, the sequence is TGTGCCACCAGCAGAGGAGGGCTAGCGGGAAACAATGAGCAGTTCTTC. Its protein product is CATSRGGLAGNNEQFF.